This TCR beta chain was recovered during a study of T cell responses to AZD1222 COVID-19 vaccine. Profiled with immunoSEQ multiplex PCR; TCRdb holds only in-frame clones, not every one. The sample lists around 150,000 clones; approximately 89% were seen once. The V gene's germline CDR1 is SNHLY and CDR2 FYNNEI. With V trimmed by 6 bases and J by 3 bases, 4 bases remained unmatched. CDR3 length: 13 residues. In the case of this clone: Its matching antigen is unknown.

Study-wide findings and caveats: As reported, nearly half of all spike-specific TCRs target variant regions that are unmutated. Most donors were white British, females outnumbered males, and clonal diversity was possibly underestimated. Baseline seropositivity occurred in only a handful of AZD1222 recipients. Repertoire sampling occurred only after the peak T cell response.

The sequence derives from an adult in good health. This specimen was peripheral blood, taken on day 0 of AZD1222 vaccination. V gene TRBV2 combines with J gene TRBJ1-1, with 7 bases matching TRBD1. This CDR3 is CASSEQGDTEAFF. Here the CDR3 DNA reads TGTGCCAGCAGCGAGCAGGGGGACACTGAAGCTTTCTTT.